Presented here are 27 T cell receptor beta chains from one specimen sequenced in a study of PD-L1 blockade in urothelial cancer. TCRdb keeps only in-frame clones here, not all; method: immunoSEQ multiplex PCR. This sample carries over 65,000 clones, around 84% of them seen once, and the ten largest clones take about 4.5%. This sample comprised PBMCs, obtained around atezolizumab (anti-PD-L1) treatment. The receptors here all came from a man aged 65-85 years with urothelial cancer.

V gene TRBV6-5 combines with J gene TRBJ1-1; maybe TRBD1 (5 bases). Germline V gene lookup returns CDR1 MNHEY and CDR2 SVGAGI. V was cut by 4 bases and J by 2 bases, with 8 bases left in between. This CDR3 comprises 13 residues. The CDR3 region is CASSFQGNTEAFF. CDR3 bases: TGTGCCAGCAGTTTTCAGGGTAACACTGAAGCTTTCTTT.

V usage is TRBV30 and J usage is TRBJ1-2; the match to TRBD1 covers 8 bases. CDR3 length equals 15 residues. The germline gives CDR1 GTSNPN, CDR2 SVGIG (reference sequence). Trimming took 2 bases from V and 2 from J; bases not matched to a gene: 7. The DNA for the CDR3 is TGTGCCTGGAGTCCCGAACAGGGGGTAAACTATGGCTACACCTTC. This encodes CAWSPEQGVNYGYTF.

A remark on this clone: Distinct nucleotide sequences in the sample also encode this CDR3. The V gene is TRBV4-1, the J gene TRBJ2-5, with 11 bases that match TRBD2. The germline V gene encodes CDR1 MGHRA and CDR2 YSYEKL. This CDR3 is built from 15 residues. J was trimmed by 4 bases and V by 1 base; bases with no gene match: 2. The CDR3 coding sequence is TGCGCCAGCAGCCAAGGGCTAGCGGGGGGAGAGACCCAGTACTTC. It yields the protein CASSQGLAGGETQYF.

The chain joins TRBV2 to TRBJ2-1; the D gene is possibly TRBD2 (6 bases). Trimming left V 5 bases short and J 2 bases short, with 13 bases between. The CDR3 covers 15 residues. Germline V gene lookup returns CDR1 SNHLY and CDR2 FYNNEI. CDR3 bases: TGTGCCAGCAGTAGGAGGGAGTACCCCTACAATGAGCAGTTCTTC. It codes for CASSRREYPYNEQFF. Based on the CDR3 plus reference TRBV2 and TRBJ2-1, the full variable domain is EPEVTQTPSHQVTQMGQEVILRCVPISNHLYFYWYRQILGQKVEFLVSFYNNEISEKSEIFDDQFSVERPDGSNFTLKIRSTKLEDSAMYFCASSRREYPYNEQFFGPGTRLTVL.

The V call is TRBV27, the J call TRBJ2-2; a possible D gene is TRBD1 (5 bases). Trimming removed 8 bases from V and 8 bases from J, with 9 bases in between. Germline CDR1 MNHEY, CDR2 SMNVEV (reference sequence). This CDR3 region has 11 residues. The CDR3 DNA sequence: TGTGCCAGCGGTAGGGGAGGGGAGCTGTTTTTT. This codes for CASGRGGELFF.

Here the CDR3 reads CASMGTTWGTDTQYF. The CDR3 nucleotides read TGTGCCAGTATGGGGACTACTTGGGGCACAGATACGCAGTATTTT. V usage is TRBV6-5 and J usage is TRBJ2-3; 7 positions match TRBD2. Trimming removed 9 bases from V and 1 base from J; junction bases left unmatched: 10. The CDR3 extends over 15 amino acids. From germline, CDR1 is MNHEY and CDR2 SVGAGI.

DNA of the CDR3: TGTGCCAGGATGACACAGGGACGGGATCAGCCCCAGCATTTT. The encoded protein is CARMTQGRDQPQHF. The rearrangement uses TRBV27 and TRBJ1-5, with a tentative D call TRBD1 (6 bases). Per germline, CDR1 MNHEY and CDR2 SMNVEV (reference sequence). The CDR3 consists of 14 residues. The V end lost 9 bases, the J end lost 5 bases, and 17 bases lay between the germline ends.

V is TRBV9 and J is TRBJ1-1; TRBD1 matches at 7 bases. CDR1 is SGDLS and CDR2 is YYNGEE in the germline V gene. This CDR3 comprises 16 residues. The V gene end was trimmed by 3 bases and the J gene end by 5 bases; junction bases not matched to a gene: 13. The CDR3, as DNA: TGTGCCAGCAGCGGAGGCGCGACAGGGTCGGGTACTGAAGCTTTCTTT. Translating gives CASSGGATGSGTEAFF.

The V and J genes are TRBV5-4 and TRBJ2-3; D may be TRBD2 (6 bases). V was pared by 4 bases and J by 2 bases, with 20 bases between. The length of the CDR3 is 17 residues. Looked up from germline, CDR1 is SGHNT and CDR2 is YYREEE (reference sequence). CDR3 sequence: CASSGPLAADSTDTQYF. The CDR3 DNA reads as TGTGCCAGCAGCGGTCCGTTAGCGGCGGATTCCACAGATACGCAGTATTTT.

The chain joins TRBV10-3 to TRBJ2-1, with 7 bases identical to TRBD2. This CDR3 region has 16 residues. V shed 3 bases and J 3 bases; nucleotides not matched to a gene: 8. Per germline, CDR1 ENHRY and CDR2 SYGVKD. The CDR3 DNA is TGTGCCATCAGTGACGCAATGGGGGGGGGCTACAATGAGCAGTTCTTC. Translated: CAISDAMGGGYNEQFF.

V gene TRBV2 combines with J gene TRBJ2-3; weak D call: TRBD2 (6 bases). There are 12 residues in the CDR3. CDR1 SNHLY and CDR2 FYNNEI come from the germline V gene. V lost 6 bases, J lost 8 bases, and 12 bases lay in between. CDR3 protein: CASRAGLSTQYF. The CDR3 DNA is TGTGCCAGCAGGGCGGGACTTTCTACGCAGTATTTT.

The chain combines TRBV29-1 with TRBJ2-1; the match to TRBD2 covers 7 bases. Germline assignment: CDR1 SQVTM and CDR2 ANQGSEA. This CDR3 region has 14 residues. Trimming took 2 bases from V and 6 from J; bases not matched to a gene: 7. The CDR3 here is CSVEPRLARNEQFF. The CDR3 nucleotides are TGCAGCGTTGAACCTCGACTAGCACGCAATGAGCAGTTCTTC.

The gene calls are TRBV6-1 and TRBJ1-1; D possibly corresponds to TRBD1 (6 bases). CDR1 and CDR2 (germline): MNHNS, SASEGT. This CDR3 comprises 14 residues. V was shortened by 6 bases and J by 8 bases, with 19 bases between the two germline ends. The CDR3: CASRRTVYGGEAFF. The CDR3 region has the DNA TGTGCCAGCAGGCGGACAGTTTATGGTGGGGAAGCTTTCTTT.

V is TRBV2 and J is TRBJ1-1; possible D gene TRBD1, 5 bases. Germline V gives CDR1 SNHLY, CDR2 FYNNEI. V lost 7 bases to trimming and J lost 4 bases, with 16 bases between them. CDR3 length: 14 amino acids. CDR3 in DNA: TGTGCCAGCATCGTTCAGGGAAGGGGCACTGAAGCTTTCTTT. Protein sequence: CASIVQGRGTEAFF.

This clone occurred a few times. V is TRBV28 and J is TRBJ2-1; 8 positions agree with TRBD2. Germline V gene data show CDR1 as MDHEN and CDR2 as SYDVKM. The CDR3 runs to 16 residues. The trim removed 5 bases at V and 6 bases at J, leaving 12 bases unmatched. CDR3 residues: CASSGAGTGLVNEQFF. The CDR3 region has the DNA TGTGCCAGCAGTGGCGCAGGTACGGGACTAGTCAATGAGCAGTTCTTC.

J is TRBJ1-2 and V is TRBV7-8; possible D gene TRBD1, 5 bases. Trimming removed 1 base at V and 8 bases at J, with 11 bases between. From germline, CDR1 is SGHVS and CDR2 FQNEAQ. The CDR3 is made up of 13 amino acids. The CDR3 region has the DNA TGTGCCAGCAGCTTAGGCCAGAAGGGGGGCTACACCTTC. Its protein is CASSLGQKGGYTF.

In its sample, this clone was seen once. The gene calls are TRBV20-1 and TRBJ2-5; D gene unclear. The V end was cut by 4 bases, the J end by 7 bases, with 10 bases between. CDR3 length: 11 residues. Germline V gives CDR1 DFQATT, CDR2 SNEGSKA (reference sequence). The CDR3 nucleotides are TGCAGTGCTAACGCACCAGGGACCCAGTACTTC. Its protein is CSANAPGTQYF.

This clone was observed a few times. This sequence joins TRBV10-2 and TRBJ2-5; no definite D call. From germline, CDR1 is WSHSY and CDR2 SAAADI. V lost 4 bases, J lost 5 bases, and 8 bases lay in between. This CDR3 is built from 12 residues. The CDR3 region has the DNA TGCGCCAGCAGTGTGACGGAGGAGACCCAGTACTTC. Amino acid sequence: CASSVTEETQYF.

In its sample, this clone was seen a few times. The chain employs TRBV6-5 and TRBJ2-1; the match to TRBD1 covers 8 bases. V was clipped by 2 bases and J by 0 bases; unmatched bases: 0. Per the germline V gene, CDR1 is MNHEY and CDR2 is SVGAGI. This CDR3 region has 15 residues. The CDR3 DNA reads TGTGCCAGCAGTTACGGGACAGGCTCCTACAATGAGCAGTTCTTC. Its protein product is CASSYGTGSYNEQFF.

This rearrangement joins TRBV7-6 to TRBJ2-1; 9 bases align to TRBD2. From germline, CDR1 is SGHVS and CDR2 FNYEAQ. The CDR3 sequence is 16 residues long. With V trimmed by 1 base and J by 8 bases, 9 bases remained unmatched. The CDR3 DNA sequence: TGTGCCAGCAGCTTAGAGCCCGGACTAGCGTCCGATGAGCAGTTCTTC. Its translation: CASSLEPGLASDEQFF.

V gene TRBV5-1 combines with J gene TRBJ2-7, with 8 bases lining up with TRBD1. Germline CDR1 reads SGHRS; CDR2 reads YFSETQ. J was trimmed by 5 bases and V by 2 bases; bases with no gene match: 6. The length of the CDR3 is 14 residues. The CDR3 DNA follows: TGCGCCAGCAGCTTCACAGGGGGTGCCGACGAGCAGTACTTC. Translated, it gives CASSFTGGADEQYF.

This chain connects TRBV28 to TRBJ1-5; TRBD1 is a possible D gene (5 bases). Trimming took off 2 bases at V and 5 bases at J, with 10 bases between the two ends. The CDR3 sequence is 14 residues long. Germline assignment: CDR1 MDHEN and CDR2 SYDVKM. CDR3 protein: CASSLQGLYQPQHF. The CDR3 bases are TGTGCCAGCAGTTTACAGGGTTTGTATCAGCCCCAGCATTTT.

The rearrangement uses TRBV19 and TRBJ2-5, with D unclear. CDR1 and CDR2 from the germline V gene are LNHDA and SQIVND (reference sequence). Trimming stripped 0 bases from V and 1 base from J, with 6 bases between. CDR3 length equals 14 residues. CDR3 in amino acids: CASSIDPVQETQYF. The CDR3, as DNA: TGTGCCAGTAGTATAGATCCAGTCCAAGAGACCCAGTACTTC.

The rearrangement uses TRBV6-1 and TRBJ1-6; 7 bases match TRBD1. This CDR3 region has 15 residues. Germline V lookup: CDR1 MNHNS, CDR2 SASEGT. V trimming: 4 bases; J trimming: 6 bases; junction bases outside the gene matches: 6. The chain's CDR3 is CASSVLDRSNSPLHF. CDR3 sequence (DNA): TGTGCCAGCAGTGTTTTGGACAGGTCTAATTCACCCCTCCACTTT.

This chain links TRBV19 with TRBJ2-5; 10 bases align to TRBD2. This CDR3 spans 14 amino acids. V trimming: 3 bases; J trimming: 5 bases; junction bases outside the gene matches: 3. Germline values: CDR1 LNHDA, CDR2 SQIVND (reference sequence). The CDR3 sequence is CASSIQAGGETQYF. In DNA, the CDR3 is TGTGCCAGTAGTATTCAAGCGGGAGGGGAGACCCAGTACTTC.

This chain links TRBV6-1 with TRBJ2-3; maybe TRBD2 (6 bases). CDR3 length: 14 amino acids. With 5 bases removed from V and 3 bases from J, the gap between germline ends came to 12 bases. Germline V gene lookup returns CDR1 MNHNS and CDR2 SASEGT. This CDR3 reads CASSSDGGTDTQYF. The CDR3 bases are TGTGCCAGCAGTTCGGACGGGGGAACAGATACGCAGTATTTT.

The CDR3 loop reads CASSLNRGPRGNQPQHF. As DNA, the CDR3 is TGTGCCAGCAGTTTGAACAGGGGGCCTCGGGGAAATCAGCCCCAGCATTTT. The chain couples TRBV28 to TRBJ1-5, with TRBD1 matching over 9 bases. Germline CDR1 MDHEN, CDR2 SYDVKM. The CDR3 has 17 amino acids. Unmatched junction bases numbered 10, after V lost 3 bases and J lost 4 bases.